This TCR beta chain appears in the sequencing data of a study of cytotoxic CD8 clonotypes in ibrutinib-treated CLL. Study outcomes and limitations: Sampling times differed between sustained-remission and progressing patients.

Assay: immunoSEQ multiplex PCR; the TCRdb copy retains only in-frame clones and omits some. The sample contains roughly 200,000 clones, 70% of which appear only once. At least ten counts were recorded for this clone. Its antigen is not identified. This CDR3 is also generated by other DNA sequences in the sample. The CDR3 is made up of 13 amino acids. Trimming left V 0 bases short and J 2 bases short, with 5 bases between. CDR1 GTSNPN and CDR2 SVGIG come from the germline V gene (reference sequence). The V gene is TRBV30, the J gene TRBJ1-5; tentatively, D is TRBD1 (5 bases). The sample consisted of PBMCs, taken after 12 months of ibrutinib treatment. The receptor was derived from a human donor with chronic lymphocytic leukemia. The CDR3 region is CAWSVQGNQPQHF. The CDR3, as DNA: TGTGCCTGGAGTGTACAGGGCAATCAGCCCCAGCATTTT. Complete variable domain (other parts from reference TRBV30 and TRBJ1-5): SQTIHQWPATLVQPVGSPLSLECTVEGTSNPNLYWYRQAAGRGLQLLFYSVGIGQISSEVPQNLSASRPQDRQFILSSKKLLLSDSGFYLCAWSVQGNQPQHFGDGTRLSIL.